This is a list of T cell receptor beta chains from one sample in a study of CD8 T cells in ankylosing spondylitis. One entry per CDR3 protein, called by TCRdb with MiXCR from the 5' RACE reads. Seen here are roughly 230,000 distinct CDR3 sequences, roughly 8.2% observed once, and the top ten hold roughly 4.9%. Specimen: blood, either unsorted or a sorted T cell fraction (not recorded which). Every receptor here comes from a female donor with ankylosing spondylitis or in good health (not recorded which). CDR3s include the opening cysteine and the closing phenylalanine or tryptophan. D genes are given only for firm matches. Some rows have no size entry. The others give once, few or many, or a class for an expanded clone.

v_gene: TRBV5-1
d_gene: TRBD2
abundance: many
j_gene: TRBJ2-3
CDR3aa: CASSLALAGGNTQYF
CDR3nt: TGCGCCAGCAGCTTGGCCCTAGCGGGAGGGAATACGCAGTATTTT

v_gene: TRBV7-9
d_gene: TRBD2
abundance: many
j_gene: TRBJ2-1
CDR3aa: CASSLILAGGSEQFF
CDR3nt: TGTGCCAGCAGCTTAATCCTAGCGGGAGGTAGTGAGCAGTTCTTC

v_gene: TRBV20-1
d_gene: .
abundance: many
j_gene: TRBJ1-1
CDR3aa: CSARDRAGEAFF
CDR3nt: TGCAGTGCTAGAGATCGAGCGGGTGAAGCTTTCTTT

v_gene: TRBV29-1
d_gene: .
abundance: many
j_gene: TRBJ2-1
CDR3aa: CSGSYRVGNEQFF
CDR3nt: TGCAGCGGATCCTACAGGGTTGGGAATGAGCAGTTCTTC

v_gene: TRBV28
d_gene: .
abundance: many
j_gene: TRBJ2-3
CDR3aa: CASRRRDTQYF
CDR3nt: TGTGCCAGCAGACGGAGAGATACGCAGTATTTT

v_gene: TRBV5-1
d_gene: .
abundance: many
j_gene: TRBJ2-5
CDR3aa: CASSLAAGQYQETQYF
CDR3nt: TGCGCCAGCAGCTTGGCCGCGGGTCAGTACCAAGAGACCCAGTACTTC

v_gene: TRBV20-1
d_gene: .
abundance: many
j_gene: TRBJ2-1
CDR3aa: CSVGDYNEQFF
CDR3nt: TGCAGTGTAGGGGACTACAATGAGCAGTTCTTC

v_gene: TRBV3-1
d_gene: TRBD2
abundance: many
j_gene: TRBJ2-1
CDR3aa: CASSQVSGRAGLSSYNEQFF
CDR3nt: TGTGCCAGCAGCCAAGTTTCCGGGAGGGCCGGACTGAGCTCCTACAATGAGCAGTTCTTC

v_gene: TRBV20-1
d_gene: .
abundance: many
j_gene: TRBJ2-3
CDR3aa: CSASLATQYF
CDR3nt: TGCAGTGCTTCGCTAGCCACGCAGTATTTT

v_gene: TRBV20-1
d_gene: .
abundance: many
j_gene: TRBJ1-1
CDR3aa: CSARGPGYEAFF
CDR3nt: TGCAGTGCTAGAGGGCCGGGTTACGAAGCTTTCTTT

v_gene: TRBV15
d_gene: .
abundance: many
j_gene: TRBJ2-1
CDR3aa: CATSMDYRNEQFF
CDR3nt: TGTGCCACCAGCATGGACTACCGAAATGAGCAGTTCTTC

v_gene: TRBV7-2
d_gene: .
abundance: .
j_gene: TRBJ2-2
CDR3aa: CASSFRGGGNTGELFF
CDR3nt: TGTGCCAGCAGCTTTCGAGGGGGGGGCAACACCGGGGAGCTGTTTTTT

v_gene: TRBV7-2
d_gene: TRBD1
abundance: .
j_gene: TRBJ1-2
CDR3aa: CASSLAQAGGFLGYTF
CDR3nt: TGTGCCAGCAGCTTAGCCCAGGCAGGGGGCTTTCTTGGCTACACCTTC

v_gene: TRBV18
d_gene: .
abundance: .
j_gene: TRBJ2-2
CDR3aa: CASSQEIAGELFF
CDR3nt: TGTGCCAGCTCACAGGAAATTGCCGGGGAGCTGTTTTTT

v_gene: TRBV20-1
d_gene: TRBD2
abundance: many
j_gene: TRBJ2-3
CDR3aa: CSASPSGRADTQYF
CDR3nt: TGCAGTGCTAGTCCAAGCGGGAGGGCAGATACGCAGTATTTT

v_gene: TRBV7-2
d_gene: .
abundance: many
j_gene: TRBJ2-3
CDR3aa: CASSSTASRTDTQYF
CDR3nt: TGTGCCAGCAGCTCTACAGCCTCCCGCACAGATACGCAGTATTTT

v_gene: TRBV7-3
d_gene: .
abundance: many
j_gene: TRBJ1-1
CDR3aa: CASSPGRRVEPDAFF
CDR3nt: TGTGCCAGCAGTCCCGGTCGGAGGGTAGAGCCCGACGCTTTCTTT

v_gene: TRBV29-1
d_gene: .
abundance: many
j_gene: TRBJ2-7
CDR3aa: CSVDVSGTYEQYF
CDR3nt: TGCAGCGTTGATGTTAGCGGAACCTACGAGCAGTACTTC

v_gene: TRBV6-5
d_gene: .
abundance: many
j_gene: TRBJ2-7
CDR3aa: CATFRDLLTYEQYF
CDR3nt: TGTGCCACATTTAGGGACTTACTCACCTACGAGCAGTACTTC

v_gene: TRBV7-9
d_gene: .
abundance: .
j_gene: TRBJ1-1
CDR3aa: CASKLAGNTEAFF
CDR3nt: TGTGCCAGCAAACTCGCAGGTAACACTGAAGCTTTCTTT

v_gene: TRBV4-3
d_gene: TRBD2
abundance: few
j_gene: TRBJ2-5
CDR3aa: CASSRGASGMTQYF
CDR3nt: TGCGCCAGCAGCCGAGGGGCTAGCGGGATGACCCAGTACTTC

v_gene: TRBV7-6
d_gene: .
abundance: many
j_gene: TRBJ1-4
CDR3aa: CASSLASPGRTSLPNEKLFF
CDR3nt: TGTGCCAGCAGCTTAGCTTCTCCGGGACGGACTTCTTTGCCTAATGAAAAACTGTTTTTT

v_gene: TRBV28
d_gene: .
abundance: many
j_gene: TRBJ1-1
CDR3aa: CATMGGPLDTEAFF
CDR3nt: TGTGCCACCATGGGGGGGCCCCTGGACACTGAAGCTTTCTTT

v_gene: TRBV6-6
d_gene: .
abundance: few
j_gene: TRBJ2-1
CDR3aa: CASSYGTGYNEQFF
CDR3nt: TGTGCCAGCAGTTACGGTACGGGTTACAATGAGCAGTTCTTC

v_gene: TRBV12-3/TRBV12-4
d_gene: .
abundance: many
j_gene: TRBJ2-5
CDR3aa: CASSPDRYQETQYF
CDR3nt: TGTGCCAGCAGTCCTGACAGGTACCAAGAGACCCAGTACTTC

v_gene: TRBV9
d_gene: .
abundance: many
j_gene: TRBJ1-1
CDR3aa: CASSVYSGMNTEAFF
CDR3nt: TGTGCCAGCAGCGTGTATAGCGGAATGAACACTGAAGCTTTCTTT

v_gene: TRBV7-9
d_gene: .
abundance: few
j_gene: TRBJ1-5
CDR3aa: CASSRGANQPQHF
CDR3nt: TGTGCCAGCAGTCGGGGGGCCAATCAGCCCCAGCATTTT

v_gene: TRBV4-3
d_gene: .
abundance: many
j_gene: TRBJ2-5
CDR3aa: CASSQDRGGTETQYF
CDR3nt: TGCGCCAGCAGCCAAGATAGGGGGGGGACCGAGACCCAGTACTTC

v_gene: TRBV7-9
d_gene: TRBD2
abundance: many
j_gene: TRBJ2-5
CDR3aa: CASTTRTSEETQYF
CDR3nt: TGTGCCAGCACCACAAGGACTAGCGAGGAGACCCAGTACTTC

v_gene: TRBV5-1
d_gene: .
abundance: many
j_gene: TRBJ1-4
CDR3aa: CASSTRGRQEKLFF
CDR3nt: TGCGCCAGCAGCACCCGGGGCCGGCAGGAAAAACTGTTTTTT

v_gene: TRBV4-1
d_gene: .
abundance: many
j_gene: TRBJ2-7
CDR3aa: CASSQDPGDSYEQYF
CDR3nt: TGCGCCAGCAGCCAAGATCCTGGGGACTCCTACGAGCAGTACTTC

v_gene: TRBV21-1
d_gene: .
abundance: many
j_gene: TRBJ2-7
CDR3aa: CASDRGITVSSYEQYF
CDR3nt: TGTGCCAGCGACCGGGGAATCACCGTGAGCTCCTACGAGCAGTACTTC

v_gene: TRBV5-1
d_gene: .
abundance: few
j_gene: TRBJ2-1
CDR3aa: CASSLDGGNEQFF
CDR3nt: TGCGCCAGCAGCTTAGACGGGGGCAATGAGCAGTTCTTC

v_gene: TRBV4-1
d_gene: .
abundance: many
j_gene: TRBJ2-3
CDR3aa: CASSQGFRDSTQYF
CDR3nt: TGCGCCAGCAGCCAAGGGTTCCGGGACTCAACGCAGTATTTT

v_gene: TRBV15
d_gene: TRBD2
abundance: many
j_gene: TRBJ2-2
CDR3aa: CATSRDRGGRSTGELFF
CDR3nt: TGTGCCACCAGCAGAGATCGGGGCGGGAGGTCCACCGGGGAGCTGTTTTTT

v_gene: TRBV7-8
d_gene: .
abundance: few
j_gene: TRBJ2-7
CDR3aa: CASSLVRGNSDF
CDR3nt: TGTGCCAGCAGCTTAGTTCGAGGAAATAGCGACTTC

v_gene: TRBV7-8
d_gene: TRBD2
abundance: .
j_gene: TRBJ2-1
CDR3aa: CASSKTGTSGSSEQFF
CDR3nt: TGTGCCAGCTCCAAAACCGGGACTAGCGGGAGTAGTGAGCAGTTCTTC

v_gene: TRBV6-5
d_gene: .
abundance: many
j_gene: TRBJ1-6
CDR3aa: CASSWDGDNSPLHF
CDR3nt: TGTGCCAGCAGTTGGGACGGGGATAATTCACCCCTCCACTTT

v_gene: TRBV10-3
d_gene: .
abundance: .
j_gene: TRBJ1-5
CDR3aa: CAISENSNQPQHF
CDR3nt: TGTGCCATCAGCGAGAATAGCAATCAGCCCCAGCATTTT

v_gene: TRBV7-9
d_gene: .
abundance: many
j_gene: TRBJ2-1
CDR3aa: CASTSLGSREQFF
CDR3nt: TGTGCCAGCACCTCATTGGGGAGTCGCGAGCAGTTCTTC

v_gene: TRBV3-1
d_gene: TRBD1
abundance: many
j_gene: TRBJ2-7
CDR3aa: CASSPQDRSYEQYF
CDR3nt: TGTGCCAGCAGCCCCCAGGACAGGTCCTACGAGCAGTACTTC

v_gene: TRBV9
d_gene: .
abundance: many
j_gene: TRBJ2-1
CDR3aa: CASSVWDIPPGEQFF
CDR3nt: TGTGCCAGCAGCGTATGGGACATCCCACCCGGTGAGCAGTTCTTC

v_gene: TRBV2
d_gene: .
abundance: many
j_gene: TRBJ1-5
CDR3aa: CASSGGSASNQPQHF
CDR3nt: TGTGCCAGCAGTGGGGGATCTGCAAGCAATCAGCCCCAGCATTTT

v_gene: TRBV6-6
d_gene: .
abundance: many
j_gene: TRBJ2-7
CDR3aa: CASSYRFGVEQYF
CDR3nt: TGTGCCAGCAGTTACCGATTCGGGGTCGAGCAGTACTTC

v_gene: TRBV4-3
d_gene: .
abundance: many
j_gene: TRBJ2-1
CDR3aa: CASSPRTDRNEQFF
CDR3nt: TGCGCCAGCAGCCCAAGAACCGACAGGAATGAGCAGTTCTTC

v_gene: TRBV7-2
d_gene: TRBD2
abundance: few
j_gene: TRBJ2-2
CDR3aa: CASSLGTSSSPGELFF
CDR3nt: TGTGCCAGCAGCTTAGGGACTAGTTCTTCTCCCGGGGAGCTGTTTTTT

v_gene: TRBV7-2
d_gene: .
abundance: few
j_gene: TRBJ1-1
CDR3aa: CASSRYEGLNTEAFF
CDR3nt: TGTGCCAGCAGTCGCTACGAGGGCTTGAACACTGAAGCTTTCTTT

v_gene: TRBV11-2
d_gene: TRBD2
abundance: many
j_gene: TRBJ2-5
CDR3aa: CASSFTSGEGETQYF
CDR3nt: TGTGCCAGCAGCTTCACTAGCGGGGAGGGGGAGACCCAGTACTTC

v_gene: TRBV7-2
d_gene: TRBD1
abundance: .
j_gene: TRBJ1-1
CDR3aa: CASSPHRGQENTEAFF
CDR3nt: TGTGCCAGCAGCCCCCATAGGGGACAGGAGAACACTGAAGCTTTCTTT